The 9 T cell receptor beta chains below come from one sample, sequenced in a study of T cell repertoires in cytomegalovirus infection. A single record per CDR3 protein comes from TCRdb applying MiXCR to the reads. The sample includes roughly 150,000 distinct CDR3 sequences, about 25% of them seen just once. The sequencing input was PBMCs. The source is a human donor in good health (CMV status not recorded). Some clones in this sample may be carry-over from other donors' samples.

This clonotype was counted a few times. This chain joins TRBV5-4 and TRBJ1-6, with D perhaps TRBD1 (5 bases). CDR1 is SGHNT and CDR2 is YYREEE in the germline V gene (reference sequence). The CDR3 totals 15 residues. Trimming pared 0 bases from V and 7 bases from J, leaving 11 bases between. The CDR3 bases are TGTGCCAGCAGCTTGGCCAGAGGGGAGAATTCACCCCTCCACTTT. Residues: CASSLARGENSPLHF.

This clonotype was detected a few times. V usage is TRBV12-3 or TRBV12-4 and J usage is TRBJ2-1, with 9 bases lining up with TRBD2. CDR3 length equals 15 residues. J lost 5 bases, V lost 2 bases, and 4 bases had no gene match. CDR3 bases: TGTGCCAGCAGTTTACCTAGCGGGGCCAACAATGAGCAGTTCTTC. Residues: CASSLPSGANNEQFF.

This rearrangement joins TRBV27 to TRBJ2-3; 8 bases agree with TRBD2. Germline loops: CDR1 MNHEY, CDR2 SMNVEV (reference sequence). V lost 2 bases and J lost 2; bases outside the gene matches: 9. The CDR3 is 17 amino acids. The chain's CDR3 is CASSLTGLGGYTDTQYF. For the CDR3, the DNA is TGTGCCAGCAGTTTAACGGGACTAGGGGGTTACACAGATACGCAGTATTTT.

CDR3 bases: TGTGCCAGCAGCTTAGTGATAGCGGGGAACAGCTACGAGCAGTACTTC. Translation: CASSLVIAGNSYEQYF. The rearrangement joins TRBV7-6 to TRBJ2-7, with 8 bases aligning to TRBD2. Losses at the gene ends were 1 base for V and 3 bases for J; bases not matched to a gene: 8. This CDR3 region has 16 residues. CDR1 and CDR2 (germline): SGHVS, FNYEAQ.

Notes on this clonotype: This could be a read error, since a much larger clone is one nucleotide away. The chain links TRBV7-2 to TRBJ2-3, with 7 bases that match TRBD1. V dropped 5 bases and J dropped 0; count of bases not matched to a gene: 5. This CDR3 has 15 amino acids. Germline assignment: CDR1 SGHTA and CDR2 FQGNSA. As DNA, the CDR3 is TGTGCCAGCAGCCCTAGGGGGCCGAGCACAGATACGCAGTATTTT. Protein: CASSPRGPSTDTQYF.

This chain connects TRBV12-3 or TRBV12-4 to TRBJ1-2; a weak D match, TRBD1 (6 bases). There are 15 residues in the CDR3. V lost 7 bases and J 1 base, leaving 16 bases between the germline ends. CDR3 sequence: CASTLWGAYNYGYTF. As DNA, the CDR3 is TGTGCCAGCACCCTTTGGGGGGCCTATAACTATGGCTACACCTTC.

V usage is TRBV28 and J usage is TRBJ2-7, with D tentatively TRBD2 (6 bases). V was trimmed by 8 bases and J by 5 bases, leaving 13 bases between them. Germline V gives CDR1 MDHEN, CDR2 SYDVKM. The CDR3 is made up of 12 amino acids. In DNA, the CDR3 is TGTGCCAGCTCACCGACGGGGGACGAGCAGTACTTC. Residues: CASSPTGDEQYF.

This clonotype has at least ten counts. The J gene is TRBJ1-5, the V gene TRBV6-5; D may be TRBD1 (6 bases). The CDR3 has 14 amino acids. V was shortened by 0 bases and J by 7 bases, with 10 bases between the two germline ends. Germline V gene sequence: CDR1 MNHEY, CDR2 SVGAGI. In DNA form, the CDR3 reads TGTGCCAGCAGTTACTCGTGGGACAACCAGCCCCAGCATTTT. Translation: CASSYSWDNQPQHF.

This clonotype was seen a handful of times. CDR3 nucleotides: TGTGCCAGCAGCCCCGACTTGGGGAGCAATCAGCCCCAGCATTTT. Amino acids: CASSPDLGSNQPQHF. The chain links TRBV12-3 or TRBV12-4 to TRBJ1-5, with D unclear. There are 15 residues in the CDR3. V dropped 6 bases and J dropped 1 base, with 13 bases sitting between them.